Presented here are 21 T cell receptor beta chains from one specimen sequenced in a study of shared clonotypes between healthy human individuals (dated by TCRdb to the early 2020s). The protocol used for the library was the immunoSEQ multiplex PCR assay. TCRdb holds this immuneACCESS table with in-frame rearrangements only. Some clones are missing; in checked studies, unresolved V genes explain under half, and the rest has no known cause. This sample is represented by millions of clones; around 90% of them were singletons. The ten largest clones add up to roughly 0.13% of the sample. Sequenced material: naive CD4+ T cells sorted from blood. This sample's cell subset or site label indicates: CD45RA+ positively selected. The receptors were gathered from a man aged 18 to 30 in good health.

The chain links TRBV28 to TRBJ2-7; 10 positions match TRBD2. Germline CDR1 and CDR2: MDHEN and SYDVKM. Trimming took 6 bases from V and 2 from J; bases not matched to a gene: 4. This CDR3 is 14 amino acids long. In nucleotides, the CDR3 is TGTGCCAGCAGGCCAAGCGGGGGGGCCTACGAGCAGTACTTC. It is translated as CASRPSGGAYEQYF.

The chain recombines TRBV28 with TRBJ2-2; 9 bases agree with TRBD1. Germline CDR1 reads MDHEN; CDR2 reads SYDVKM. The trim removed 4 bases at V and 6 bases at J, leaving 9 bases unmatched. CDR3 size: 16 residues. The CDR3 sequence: CASSSYQRTGAGELFF. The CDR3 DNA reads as TGTGCCAGCAGTTCATACCAACGGACAGGGGCCGGGGAGCTGTTTTTT.

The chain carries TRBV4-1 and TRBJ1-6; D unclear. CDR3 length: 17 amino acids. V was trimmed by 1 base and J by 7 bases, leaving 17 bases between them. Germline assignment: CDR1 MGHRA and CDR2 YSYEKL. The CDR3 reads CASSQGAARSKNSPLHF. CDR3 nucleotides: TGCGCCAGCAGCCAAGGCGCTGCGCGAAGTAAAAATTCACCCCTCCACTTT.

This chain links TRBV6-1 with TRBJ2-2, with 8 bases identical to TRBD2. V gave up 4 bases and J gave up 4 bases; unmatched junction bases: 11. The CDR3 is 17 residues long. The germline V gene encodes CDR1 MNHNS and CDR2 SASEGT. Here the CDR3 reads CASSVPPGGGFTGELFF. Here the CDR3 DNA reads TGTGCCAGCAGTGTCCCTCCCGGGGGGGGGTTCACCGGGGAGCTGTTTTTT.

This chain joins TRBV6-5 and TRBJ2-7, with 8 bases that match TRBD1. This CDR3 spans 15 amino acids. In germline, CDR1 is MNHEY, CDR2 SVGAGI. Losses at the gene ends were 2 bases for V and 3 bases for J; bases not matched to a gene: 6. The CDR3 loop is CASSYTWTGLYEQYF. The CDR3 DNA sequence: TGTGCCAGCAGTTACACATGGACAGGGCTCTACGAGCAGTACTTC.

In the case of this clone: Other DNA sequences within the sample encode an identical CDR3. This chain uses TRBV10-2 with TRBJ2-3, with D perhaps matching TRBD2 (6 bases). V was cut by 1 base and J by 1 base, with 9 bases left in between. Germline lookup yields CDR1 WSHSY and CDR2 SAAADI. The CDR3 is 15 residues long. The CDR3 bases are TGCGCCAGCAGTGAGTTGGGCGGGGGCACAGATACGCAGTATTTT. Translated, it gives CASSELGGGTDTQYF.

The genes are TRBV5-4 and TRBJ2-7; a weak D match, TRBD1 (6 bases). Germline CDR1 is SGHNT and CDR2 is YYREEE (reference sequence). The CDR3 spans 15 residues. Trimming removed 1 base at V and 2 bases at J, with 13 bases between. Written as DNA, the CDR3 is TGTGCCAGCAGCTTGCAGGGGACCCCTACCTACGAGCAGTACTTC. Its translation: CASSLQGTPTYEQYF.

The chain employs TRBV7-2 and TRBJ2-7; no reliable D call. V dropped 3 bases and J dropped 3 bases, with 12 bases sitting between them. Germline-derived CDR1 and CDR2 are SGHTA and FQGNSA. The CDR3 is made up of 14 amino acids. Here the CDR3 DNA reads TGTGCCAGCAGCTTCGACGCTTCAATCTACGAGCAGTACTTC. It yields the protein CASSFDASIYEQYF.

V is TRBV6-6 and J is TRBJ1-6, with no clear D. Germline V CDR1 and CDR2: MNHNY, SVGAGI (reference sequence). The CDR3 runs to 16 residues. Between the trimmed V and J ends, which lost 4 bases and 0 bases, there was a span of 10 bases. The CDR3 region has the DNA TGTGCCAGCAGTTTCCCGAGGGACTCCTATAATTCACCCCTCCACTTT. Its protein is CASSFPRDSYNSPLHF.

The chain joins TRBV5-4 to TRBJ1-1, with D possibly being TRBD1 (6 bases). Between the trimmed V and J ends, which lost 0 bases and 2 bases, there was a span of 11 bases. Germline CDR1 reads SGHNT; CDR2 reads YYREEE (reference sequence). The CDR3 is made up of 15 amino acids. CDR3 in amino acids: CASSLGAGANTEAFF. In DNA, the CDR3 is TGTGCCAGCAGCTTGGGGGCAGGGGCCAACACTGAAGCTTTCTTT.

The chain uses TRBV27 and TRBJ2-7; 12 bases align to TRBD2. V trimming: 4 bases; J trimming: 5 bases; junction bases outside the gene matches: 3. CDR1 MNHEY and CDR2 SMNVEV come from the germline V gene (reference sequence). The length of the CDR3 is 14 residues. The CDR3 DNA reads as TGTGCCAGCAGTTCACTAGCGGGAGGAGACGAGCAGTACTTC. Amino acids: CASSSLAGGDEQYF.

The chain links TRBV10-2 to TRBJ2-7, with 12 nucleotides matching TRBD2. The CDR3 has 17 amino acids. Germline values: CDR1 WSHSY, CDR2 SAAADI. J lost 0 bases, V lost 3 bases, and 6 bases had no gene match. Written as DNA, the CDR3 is TGCGCCAGCAGTGACGGAGGGACTAGCGGGTACTCCTACGAGCAGTACTTC. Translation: CASSDGGTSGYSYEQYF.

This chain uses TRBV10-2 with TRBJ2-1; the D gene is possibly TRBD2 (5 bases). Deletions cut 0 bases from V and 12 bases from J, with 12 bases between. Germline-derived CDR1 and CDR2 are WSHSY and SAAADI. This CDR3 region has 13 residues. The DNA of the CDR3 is TGCGCCAGCAGTGAGTCGAATTGGGAGCGGCAGTTCTTC. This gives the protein CASSESNWERQFF.

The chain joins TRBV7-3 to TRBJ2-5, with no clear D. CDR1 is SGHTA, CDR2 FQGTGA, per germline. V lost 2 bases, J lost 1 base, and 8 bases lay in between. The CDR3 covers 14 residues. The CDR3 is CASSLGSSQETQYF. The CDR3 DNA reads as TGTGCCAGCAGCTTAGGAAGCTCCCAAGAGACCCAGTACTTC.

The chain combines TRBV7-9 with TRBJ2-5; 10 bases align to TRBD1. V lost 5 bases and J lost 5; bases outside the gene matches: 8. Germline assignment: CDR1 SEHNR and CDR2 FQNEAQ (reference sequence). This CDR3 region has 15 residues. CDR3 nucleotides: TGTGCCAGCAGCAGGACAGGGGGTCGTGGGGAGACCCAGTACTTC. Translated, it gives CASSRTGGRGETQYF.

CDR3 DNA: TGTGCCAGCAACTTTTGGAGGGGGCAGGCGAGCTCTGGGGCCAACGTCCTGACTTTC. Translating it yields CASNFWRGQASSGANVLTF. V usage is TRBV5-8 and J usage is TRBJ2-6; D is perhaps TRBD1 (7 bases). Germline V gene lookup returns CDR1 SGHTS and CDR2 YDEGEE. Deletions cut 6 bases from V and 0 bases from J, with 22 bases between. The CDR3 consists of 19 residues.

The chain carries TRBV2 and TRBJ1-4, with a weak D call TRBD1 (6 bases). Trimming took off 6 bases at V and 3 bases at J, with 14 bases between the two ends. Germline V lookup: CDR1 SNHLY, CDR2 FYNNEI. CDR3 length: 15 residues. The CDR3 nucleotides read TGTGCCAGCAGGAAGGACAGCCCCTCTAATGAAAAACTGTTTTTT. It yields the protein CASRKDSPSNEKLFF.

The CDR3 sequence is CASSMRQGQETQYF. The CDR3 bases are TGTGCCAGCAGCATGCGACAGGGTCAAGAGACCCAGTACTTC. This chain connects TRBV7-2 to TRBJ2-5; 7 nucleotides line up with TRBD1. J lost 2 bases, V lost 5 bases, and 5 bases had no gene match. In germline, CDR1 is SGHTA, CDR2 FQGNSA. The CDR3 covers 14 residues.

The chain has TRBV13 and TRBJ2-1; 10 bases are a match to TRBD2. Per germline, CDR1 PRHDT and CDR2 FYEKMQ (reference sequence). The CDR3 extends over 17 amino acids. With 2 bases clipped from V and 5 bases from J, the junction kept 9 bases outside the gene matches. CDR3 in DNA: TGTGCCAGCAGCTTATTCACGACTAGCGGGTTTAACAATGAGCAGTTCTTC. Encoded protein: CASSLFTTSGFNNEQFF.

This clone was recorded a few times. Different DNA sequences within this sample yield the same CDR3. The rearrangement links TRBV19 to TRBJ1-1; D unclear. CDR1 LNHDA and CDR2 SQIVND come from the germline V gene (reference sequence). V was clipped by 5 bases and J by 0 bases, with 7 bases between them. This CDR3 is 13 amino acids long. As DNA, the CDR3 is TGTGCCAGTAGTTCGGCGGTGAACACTGAAGCTTTCTTT. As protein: CASSSAVNTEAFF. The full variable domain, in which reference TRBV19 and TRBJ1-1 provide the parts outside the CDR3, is DGGITQSPKYLFRKEGQNVTLSCEQNLNHDAMYWYRQDPGQGLRLIYYSQIVNDFQKGDIAEGYSVSREKKESFPLTVTSAQKNPTAFYLCASSSAVNTEAFFGQGTRLTVV.

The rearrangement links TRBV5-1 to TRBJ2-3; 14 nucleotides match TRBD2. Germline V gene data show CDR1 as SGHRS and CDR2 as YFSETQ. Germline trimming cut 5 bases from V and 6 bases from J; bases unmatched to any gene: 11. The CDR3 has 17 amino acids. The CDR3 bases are TGCGCCAGCAGTCCTGGGACTAGCGGGAGCGGGCGGGATACGCAGTATTTT. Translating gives CASSPGTSGSGRDTQYF.